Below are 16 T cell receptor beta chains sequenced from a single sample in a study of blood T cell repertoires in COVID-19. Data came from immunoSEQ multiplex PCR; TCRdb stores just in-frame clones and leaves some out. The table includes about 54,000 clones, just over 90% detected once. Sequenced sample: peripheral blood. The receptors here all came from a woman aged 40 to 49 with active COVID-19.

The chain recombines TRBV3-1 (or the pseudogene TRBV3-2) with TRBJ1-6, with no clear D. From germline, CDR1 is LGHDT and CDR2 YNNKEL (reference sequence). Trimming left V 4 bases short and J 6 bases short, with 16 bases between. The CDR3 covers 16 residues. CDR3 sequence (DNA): TGTGCCAGCAGCCCTTTCCACTCTTTTGGTAATTCACCCCTCCACTTT. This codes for CASSPFHSFGNSPLHF.

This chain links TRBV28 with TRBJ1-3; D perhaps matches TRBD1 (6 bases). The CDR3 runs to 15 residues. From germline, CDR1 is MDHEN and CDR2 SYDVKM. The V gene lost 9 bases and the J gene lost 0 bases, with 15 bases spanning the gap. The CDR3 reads CASLGGPFSGNTIYF. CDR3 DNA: TGTGCCAGTTTGGGGGGGCCCTTCTCTGGAAACACCATATATTTT.

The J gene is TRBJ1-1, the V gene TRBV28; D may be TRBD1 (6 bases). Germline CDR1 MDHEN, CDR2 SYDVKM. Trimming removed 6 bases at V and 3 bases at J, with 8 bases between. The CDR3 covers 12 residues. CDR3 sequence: CASRAGDTEAFF. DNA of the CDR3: TGTGCCAGCAGGGCAGGGGACACTGAAGCTTTCTTT.

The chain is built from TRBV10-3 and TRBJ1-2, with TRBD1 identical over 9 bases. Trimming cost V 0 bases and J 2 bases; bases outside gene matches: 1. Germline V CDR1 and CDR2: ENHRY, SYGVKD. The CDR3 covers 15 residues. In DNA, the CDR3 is TGTGCCATCAGTGAGTCTGACAGGGGGAACTATGGCTACACCTTC. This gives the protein CAISESDRGNYGYTF.

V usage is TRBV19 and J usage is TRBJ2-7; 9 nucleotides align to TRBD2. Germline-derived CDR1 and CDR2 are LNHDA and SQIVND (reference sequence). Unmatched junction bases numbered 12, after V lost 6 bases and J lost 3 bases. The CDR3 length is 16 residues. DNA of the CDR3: TGTGCCAGTAGCCCCTCGTGGCTAGCGGGGCTCTACGAGCAGTACTTC. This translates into CASSPSWLAGLYEQYF.

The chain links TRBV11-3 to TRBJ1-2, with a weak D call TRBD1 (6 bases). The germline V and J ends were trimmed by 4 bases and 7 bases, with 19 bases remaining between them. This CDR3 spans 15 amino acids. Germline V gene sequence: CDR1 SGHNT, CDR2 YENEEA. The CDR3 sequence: CASSSQSGGLTGYTF. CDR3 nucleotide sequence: TGTGCCAGCAGCTCCCAATCGGGGGGCTTAACTGGCTACACCTTC.

In DNA, the CDR3 is TGTGCCAGCAGCTTGCGGGTATTGAACACTGAAGCTTTCTTT. It is translated as CASSLRVLNTEAFF. The J gene is TRBJ1-1, the V gene TRBV11-3; D call uncertain. Germline-derived CDR1 and CDR2 are SGHNT and YENEEA. V lost 3 bases and J 0 bases, leaving 8 bases between the germline ends. CDR3 length equals 14 residues.

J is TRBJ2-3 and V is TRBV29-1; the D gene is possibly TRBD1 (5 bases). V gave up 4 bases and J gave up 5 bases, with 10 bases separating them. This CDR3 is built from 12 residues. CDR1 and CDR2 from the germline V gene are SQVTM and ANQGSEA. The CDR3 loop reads CSVVVRVDTQYF. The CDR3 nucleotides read TGCAGCGTTGTCGTCAGGGTAGATACGCAGTATTTT.

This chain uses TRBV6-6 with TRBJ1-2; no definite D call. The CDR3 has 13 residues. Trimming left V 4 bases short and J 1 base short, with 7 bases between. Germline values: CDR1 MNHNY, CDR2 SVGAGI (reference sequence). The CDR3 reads CASSSNFNYGYTF. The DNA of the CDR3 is TGTGCCAGCAGTTCAAATTTTAACTATGGCTACACCTTC.

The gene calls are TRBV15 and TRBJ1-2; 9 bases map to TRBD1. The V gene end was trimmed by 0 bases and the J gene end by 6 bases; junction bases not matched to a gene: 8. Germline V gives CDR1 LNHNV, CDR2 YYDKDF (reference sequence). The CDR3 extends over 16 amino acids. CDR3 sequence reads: CATSRDGGWTGDGYTF. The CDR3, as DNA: TGTGCCACCAGCAGAGATGGCGGATGGACAGGGGATGGCTACACCTTC.

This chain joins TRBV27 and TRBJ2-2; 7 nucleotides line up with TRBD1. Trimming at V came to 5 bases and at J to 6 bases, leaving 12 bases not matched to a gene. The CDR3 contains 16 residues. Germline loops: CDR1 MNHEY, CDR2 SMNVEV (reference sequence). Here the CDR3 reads CASSPRGQVGSGELFF. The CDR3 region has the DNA TGTGCCAGCAGTCCAAGAGGACAGGTTGGGTCCGGGGAGCTGTTTTTT.

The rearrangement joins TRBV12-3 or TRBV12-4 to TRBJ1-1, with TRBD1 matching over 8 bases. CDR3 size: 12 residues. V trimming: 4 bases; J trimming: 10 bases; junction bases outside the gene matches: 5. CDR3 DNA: TGTGCCAGCAGTTACGGACAGGGCGGAGCTTTCTTT. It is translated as CASSYGQGGAFF.

CDR3 sequence: CASSVGGGQKNIQYF. DNA of the CDR3: TGTGCCAGCAGCGTAGGAGGGGGCCAAAAAAACATTCAGTACTTC. J is TRBJ2-4 and V is TRBV9, with TRBD1 identical over 7 bases. This CDR3 is 15 amino acids long. The germline CDR1 and CDR2 sequences are SGDLS and YYNGEE. Trimming cost V 0 bases and J 4 bases; bases outside gene matches: 4. Full variable domain (remainder filled in from reference TRBV9 and TRBJ2-4): DSGVTQTPKHLITATGQRVTLRCSPRSGDLSVYWYQQSLDQGLQFLIQYYNGEERAKGNILERFSAQQFPDLHSELNLSSLELGDSALYFCASSVGGGQKNIQYFGAGTRLSVL.

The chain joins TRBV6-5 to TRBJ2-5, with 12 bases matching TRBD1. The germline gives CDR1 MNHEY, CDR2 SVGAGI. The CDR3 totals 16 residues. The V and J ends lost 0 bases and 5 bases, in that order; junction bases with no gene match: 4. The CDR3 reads CASSYSGTGGVETQYF. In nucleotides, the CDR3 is TGTGCCAGCAGTTACTCAGGGACAGGGGGCGTGGAGACCCAGTACTTC.

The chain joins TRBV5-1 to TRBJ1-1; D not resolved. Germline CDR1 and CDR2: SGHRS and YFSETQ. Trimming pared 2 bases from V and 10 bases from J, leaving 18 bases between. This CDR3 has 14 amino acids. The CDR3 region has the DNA TGCGCCAGCAGCTTTTCGGGAGGAGGTGAGGGAGCTTTCTTT. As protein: CASSFSGGGEGAFF.

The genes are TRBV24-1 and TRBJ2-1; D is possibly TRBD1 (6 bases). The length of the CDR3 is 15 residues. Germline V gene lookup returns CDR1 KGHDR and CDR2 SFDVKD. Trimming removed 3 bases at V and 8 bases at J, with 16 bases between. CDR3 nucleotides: TGTGCCACCAGTGATCCCGTGGCAGGGGTGGATGAGCAGTTCTTC. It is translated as CATSDPVAGVDEQFF.